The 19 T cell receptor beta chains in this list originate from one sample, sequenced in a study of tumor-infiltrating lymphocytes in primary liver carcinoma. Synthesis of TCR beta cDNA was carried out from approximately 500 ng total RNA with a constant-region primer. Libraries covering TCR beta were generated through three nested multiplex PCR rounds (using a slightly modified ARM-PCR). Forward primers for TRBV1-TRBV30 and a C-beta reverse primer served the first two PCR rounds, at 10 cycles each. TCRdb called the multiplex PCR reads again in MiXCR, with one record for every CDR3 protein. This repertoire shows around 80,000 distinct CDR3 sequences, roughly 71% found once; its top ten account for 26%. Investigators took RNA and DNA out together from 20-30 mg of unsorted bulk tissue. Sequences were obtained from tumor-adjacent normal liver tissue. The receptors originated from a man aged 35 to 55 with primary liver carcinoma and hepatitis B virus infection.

The CDR3 region has the DNA TGTATCAGCAGCATCACATCACCGGGACTCTTCACCGGGGAGCTGTTTTTT. The encoded protein is CISSITSPGLFTGELFF. The V and J genes are TRBV7-8 and TRBJ2-2, with a weak D call TRBD2 (6 bases). From germline, CDR1 is SGHVS and CDR2 FQNEAQ. CDR3 length: 17 amino acids.

In DNA form, the CDR3 reads TGCGCCGGCGGGACGTCCATAGAGACCCAGTACTTC. Translating gives CAGGTSIETQYF. V and J are TRBV10-2 and TRBJ2-5; tentatively, D is TRBD2 (6 bases). Germline assignment: CDR1 WSHSY and CDR2 SAAADI. The CDR3 has 12 amino acids. Deletions cut 11 bases from V and 4 bases from J, with 14 bases between.

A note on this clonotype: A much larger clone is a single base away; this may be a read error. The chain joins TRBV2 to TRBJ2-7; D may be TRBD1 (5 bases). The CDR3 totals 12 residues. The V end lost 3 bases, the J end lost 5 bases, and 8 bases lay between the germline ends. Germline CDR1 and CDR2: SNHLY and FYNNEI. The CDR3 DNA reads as TGTGCCAGCAGTGACGGACACGACGAGCAGTACTTC. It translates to CASSDGHDEQYF.

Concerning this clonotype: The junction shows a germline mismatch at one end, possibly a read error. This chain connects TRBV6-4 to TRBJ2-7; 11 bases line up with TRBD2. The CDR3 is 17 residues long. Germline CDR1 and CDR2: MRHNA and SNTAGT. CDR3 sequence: CVSSPGTSGFLAYEQYF. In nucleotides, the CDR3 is TGTGTCAGCAGCCCCGGGACTAGCGGATTTTTGGCCTACGAGCAGTACTTC.

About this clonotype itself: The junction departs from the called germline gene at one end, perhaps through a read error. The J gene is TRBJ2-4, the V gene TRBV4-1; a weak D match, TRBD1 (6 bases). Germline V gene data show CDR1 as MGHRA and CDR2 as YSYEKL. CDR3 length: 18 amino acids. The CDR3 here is CASSQEVRRWGLENIQYF. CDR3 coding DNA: TGTGCCAGCAGCCAAGAGGTCCGTAGGTGGGGGCTCGAAAACATTCAGTACTTC.

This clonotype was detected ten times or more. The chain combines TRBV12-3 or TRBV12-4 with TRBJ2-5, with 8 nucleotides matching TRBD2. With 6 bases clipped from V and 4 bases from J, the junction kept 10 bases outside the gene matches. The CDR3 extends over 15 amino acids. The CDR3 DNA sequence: TGTGCCAGCAGGGCGGGTGAGCTAGCGGGAGAGACCCAGTACTTC. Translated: CASRAGELAGETQYF.

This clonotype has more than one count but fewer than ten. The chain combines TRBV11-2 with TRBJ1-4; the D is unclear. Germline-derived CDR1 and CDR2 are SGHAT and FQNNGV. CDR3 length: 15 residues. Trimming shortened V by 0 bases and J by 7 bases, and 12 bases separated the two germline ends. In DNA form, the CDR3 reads TGTGCCAGCAGCTTAGACCCGACAAGGGTTGAAAAACTGTTTTTT. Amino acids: CASSLDPTRVEKLFF.

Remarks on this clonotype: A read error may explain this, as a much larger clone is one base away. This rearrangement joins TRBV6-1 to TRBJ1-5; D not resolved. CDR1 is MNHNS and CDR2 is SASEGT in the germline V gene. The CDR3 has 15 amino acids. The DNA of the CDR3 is TGTGCCAGCAATGAAGCACGGACGGCAAATCTGCCCCAGCATTTT. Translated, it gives CASNEARTANLPQHF.

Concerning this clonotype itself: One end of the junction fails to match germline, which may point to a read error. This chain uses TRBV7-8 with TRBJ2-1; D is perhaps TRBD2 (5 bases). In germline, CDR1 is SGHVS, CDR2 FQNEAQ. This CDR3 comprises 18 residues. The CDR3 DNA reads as TGTGCCAGCAGCCCGCTTGGAGACTCAGCGGTCTTCTACAGTGAGCAGTTCTTC. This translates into CASSPLGDSAVFYSEQFF.

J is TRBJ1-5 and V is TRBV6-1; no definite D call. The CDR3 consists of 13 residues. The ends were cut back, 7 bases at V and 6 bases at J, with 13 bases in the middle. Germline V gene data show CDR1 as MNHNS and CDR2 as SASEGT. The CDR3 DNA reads TGTGCCAGCAATGTGCTCCAAGGTCAGCCCCAGCATTTT. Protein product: CASNVLQGQPQHF.

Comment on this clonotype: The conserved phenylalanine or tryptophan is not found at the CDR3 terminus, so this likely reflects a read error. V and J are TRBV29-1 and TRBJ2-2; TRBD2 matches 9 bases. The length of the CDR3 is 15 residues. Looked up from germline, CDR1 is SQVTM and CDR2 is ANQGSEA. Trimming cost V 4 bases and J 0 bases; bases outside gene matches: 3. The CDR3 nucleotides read TGCAGCGTTGGGACTAGCGCGACGAACACCGGGGAGCTGTTTGTT. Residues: CSVGTSATNTGELFV.

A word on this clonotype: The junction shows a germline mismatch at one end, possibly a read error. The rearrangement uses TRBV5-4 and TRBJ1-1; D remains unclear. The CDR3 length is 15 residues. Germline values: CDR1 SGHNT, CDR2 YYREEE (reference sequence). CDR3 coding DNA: TGTGCCAGCACCGACTCCACGGTCCATGGATTTGAAGCTTTATTT. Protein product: CASTDSTVHGFEALF. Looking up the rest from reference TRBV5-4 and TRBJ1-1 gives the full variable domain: ETGVTQSPTHLIKTRGQQVTLRCSSQSGHNTVSWYQQALGQGPQFIFQYYREEENGRGNFPPRFSGLQFPNYSSELNVNALELDDSALYLCASTDSTVHGFEALFGQGTRLTVV.

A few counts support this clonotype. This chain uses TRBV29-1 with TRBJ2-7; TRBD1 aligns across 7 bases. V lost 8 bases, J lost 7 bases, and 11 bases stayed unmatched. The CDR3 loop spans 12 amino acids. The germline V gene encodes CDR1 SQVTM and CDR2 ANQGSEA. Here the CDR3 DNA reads TGCAGCATTAGGACAGGACAGTTGGAGCAGTACTTC. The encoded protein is CSIRTGQLEQYF.

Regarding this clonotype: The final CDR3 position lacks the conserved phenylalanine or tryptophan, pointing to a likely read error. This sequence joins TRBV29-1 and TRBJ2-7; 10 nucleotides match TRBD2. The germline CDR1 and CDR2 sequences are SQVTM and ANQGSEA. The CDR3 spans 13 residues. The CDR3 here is CSVGASGSYEQYS. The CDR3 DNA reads TGCAGTGTTGGTGCTAGCGGGAGCTACGAGCAGTACTCC.

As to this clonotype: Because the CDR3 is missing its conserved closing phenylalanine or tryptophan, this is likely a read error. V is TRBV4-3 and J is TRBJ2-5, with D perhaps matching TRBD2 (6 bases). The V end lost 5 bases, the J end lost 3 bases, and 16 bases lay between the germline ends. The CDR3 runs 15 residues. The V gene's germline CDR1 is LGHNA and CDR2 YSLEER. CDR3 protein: CASSYAGTSEETQYL. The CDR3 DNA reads TGCGCCAGCAGCTACGCCGGGACTTCTGAAGAGACCCAGTACTTA.

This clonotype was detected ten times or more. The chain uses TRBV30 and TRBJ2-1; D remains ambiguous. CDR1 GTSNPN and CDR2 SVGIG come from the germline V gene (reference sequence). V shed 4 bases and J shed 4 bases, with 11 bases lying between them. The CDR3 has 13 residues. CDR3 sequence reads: CAWTPATYNEQFF. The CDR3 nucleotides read TGTGCCTGGACTCCAGCGACTTACAATGAGCAGTTCTTC.

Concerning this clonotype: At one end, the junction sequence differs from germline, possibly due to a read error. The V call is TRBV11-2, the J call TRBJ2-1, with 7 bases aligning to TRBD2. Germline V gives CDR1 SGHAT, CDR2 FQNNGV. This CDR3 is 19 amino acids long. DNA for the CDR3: TGTGGCAGTAGCTTAGATGGGCGATTCAGCGGGACCCTTTACAATGAGCGGTTCTTC. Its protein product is CGSSLDGRFSGTLYNERFF.

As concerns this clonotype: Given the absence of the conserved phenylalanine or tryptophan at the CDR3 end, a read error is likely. CDR3 region: CTNNQHNAPVAQHS. DNA for the CDR3: TGCACCAACAACCAACACAACGCGCCCGTGGCCCAGCATTCT. The chain couples TRBV4-1 to TRBJ1-5; D gene uncertain. There are 14 residues in the CDR3. Germline V gene lookup returns CDR1 MGHRA and CDR2 YSYEKL.

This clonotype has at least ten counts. The DNA of the CDR3 is TGCGCCAGCAGCCAAGCGGGGGCGGGACACAGCTACGAGCAGTACTTC. This codes for CASSQAGAGHSYEQYF. This chain connects TRBV4-1 to TRBJ2-7; D tentatively reads TRBD1 or TRBD2 (6 bases each). V lost 1 base, J lost 3 bases, and 16 bases lay in between. The CDR3 contains 16 residues. Germline V lookup: CDR1 MGHRA, CDR2 YSYEKL.